This passage covers 12 T cell receptor beta chains from one sample sequenced in a study of T cells after yellow fever vaccination. Each CDR3 protein gets one entry after TCRdb re-called the 5' RACE reads with MiXCR. The data hold around 300,000 distinct CDR3 sequences, with about 4% observed a single time. The sequencing used PBMCs, collected 5 days after the yellow fever booster vaccination. The receptors stem from a young man who received the YFV17D yellow fever vaccine.

The chain recombines TRBV18 with TRBJ1-3; a weak D match, TRBD1 (5 bases). Germline V gene data show CDR1 as KGHSH and CDR2 as LQKENI. Trimming stripped 3 bases from V and 1 base from J, with 7 bases between. This CDR3 spans 14 amino acids. Here the CDR3 reads CASSPRQSGNTIYF. CDR3 sequence (DNA): TGTGCCAGCTCACCGCGACAGTCTGGAAACACCATATATTTT. The entire variable domain, with the rest obtained from reference TRBV18 and TRBJ1-3, is as follows: NAGVMQNPRHLVRRRGQEARLRCSPMKGHSHVYWYRQLPEEGLKFMVYLQKENIIDESGMPKERFSAEFPKEGPSILRIQQVVRGDSAAYFCASSPRQSGNTIYFGEGSWLTVV.

This clonotype was observed a few times. The chain couples TRBV10-3 to TRBJ1-2; 9 positions match TRBD1. The CDR3 spans 14 residues. The germline V gene encodes CDR1 ENHRY and CDR2 SYGVKD. The trim removed 11 bases at V and 4 bases at J, leaving 11 bases unmatched. The DNA for the CDR3 is TGTGCCTCCCGGGTTGGACAGGGGATCTATGGCTACACCTTC. Translated: CASRVGQGIYGYTF.

Many counts were recorded for this clonotype. At one boundary the junction diverges from the germline segment, which might be a read error. V usage is TRBV19 and J usage is TRBJ1-5; maybe TRBD1 (6 bases). Germline V gene lookup returns CDR1 LNHDA and CDR2 SQIVND (reference sequence). CDR3 size: 13 residues. In nucleotides, the CDR3 is TGTGCCAGTAGTACGACCCGGACAGATCCCCCGCATTTT. Protein: CASSTTRTDPPHF.

This sequence joins TRBV5-1 and TRBJ1-1, with D unclear. CDR1 is SGHRS, CDR2 YFSETQ, per germline. The CDR3 is made up of 14 amino acids. V lost 2 bases to trimming and J lost 7 bases, with 15 bases between them. The CDR3 coding sequence is TGCGCCAGCAGCTTCTGGGCCACGACGGGTGAAGCTTTCTTT. Translation: CASSFWATTGEAFF.

This clonotype has only a few counts. The V and J genes are TRBV9 and TRBJ2-5, with 7 bases that match TRBD1. CDR1 SGDLS and CDR2 YYNGEE come from the germline V gene. Germline trimming cut 4 bases from V and 8 bases from J; bases unmatched to any gene: 11. The CDR3 extends over 14 amino acids. CDR3 DNA: TGTGCCAGCAGCCCCCGACAGGGATCTGTAACCCAGTACTTC. It translates to CASSPRQGSVTQYF.

V gene TRBV19 combines with J gene TRBJ1-1, with 10 positions matching TRBD1. This CDR3 is 15 amino acids long. From germline, CDR1 is LNHDA and CDR2 SQIVND (reference sequence). V lost 3 bases and J lost 11; bases outside the gene matches: 12. The CDR3 DNA reads TGTGCCAGTAGTATCATTCAGACCGGGACAGGGGCGGCTTTCTTT. Amino acids: CASSIIQTGTGAAFF.

The chain's CDR3 is CARSQWVAGAYNEQFF. DNA for the CDR3: TGTGCCAGGAGCCAGTGGGTGGCAGGGGCCTACAATGAGCAGTTCTTC. V usage is TRBV7-9 and J usage is TRBJ2-1; D might be TRBD1 (6 bases). The CDR3 has 16 amino acids. Trimming left V 9 bases short and J 2 bases short, with 20 bases between. Germline V gene lookup returns CDR1 SEHNR and CDR2 FQNEAQ (reference sequence).

The chain combines TRBV5-1 with TRBJ2-2, with 8 bases fitting TRBD1. The CDR3 loop spans 16 amino acids. The germline V gene encodes CDR1 SGHRS and CDR2 YFSETQ. The ends lost 3 bases at V and 1 base at J; junction bases unmatched: 5. CDR3 DNA: TGCGCCAGCAGCTGGGGACAGGTCCTGAACACCGGGGAGCTGTTTTTT. Translating gives CASSWGQVLNTGELFF.

The chain carries TRBV6-6 and TRBJ2-5; 12 nucleotides align to TRBD2. The CDR3 is 16 amino acids. J lost 1 base, V lost 6 bases, and 6 bases had no gene match. In germline, CDR1 is MNHNY, CDR2 SVGAGI (reference sequence). The CDR3 nucleotides read TGTGCCAGCAGCCGAGGGACTAGCGGGCTCCAAGAGACCCAGTACTTC. Translating gives CASSRGTSGLQETQYF.

The V and J genes are TRBV11-3 and TRBJ2-1, with 8 bases matching TRBD2. V dropped 0 bases and J dropped 3; count of bases not matched to a gene: 10. The CDR3 runs to 18 residues. Germline V gene lookup returns CDR1 SGHNT and CDR2 YENEEA. Here the CDR3 reads CASSLDQSGTSGYNEQFF. The CDR3 nucleotides read TGTGCCAGCAGCTTAGATCAGTCGGGAACTAGCGGCTACAATGAGCAGTTCTTC. Complete variable domain (other parts from reference TRBV11-3 and TRBJ2-1): EAGVVQSPRYKIIEKKQPVAFWCNPISGHNTLYWYLQNLGQGPELLIRYENEEAVDDSQLPKDRFSAERLKGVDSTLKIQPAELGDSAVYLCASSLDQSGTSGYNEQFFGPGTRLTVL.

This clonotype was observed at least ten times. The chain employs TRBV15 and TRBJ1-5; D not resolved. The CDR3 contains 17 residues. Germline-derived CDR1 and CDR2 are LNHNV and YYDKDF (reference sequence). V was cut by 0 bases and J by 0 bases, with 12 bases left in between. For the CDR3, the DNA is TGTGCCACCAGCAGAGATTGGGGAGTGGCTAGCAATCAGCCCCAGCATTTT. It translates to CATSRDWGVASNQPQHF.

In its sample, this clonotype was seen a few times. The chain employs TRBV6-2 or TRBV6-3 and TRBJ2-1; TRBD1 matches 8 bases. The CDR3 length is 16 residues. Trimming at V came to 0 bases and at J to 4 bases, leaving 5 bases not matched to a gene. The germline CDR1 and CDR2 sequences are MNHEY and SVGEGT. The CDR3 spells CASSYSSDRGYNEQFF. For the CDR3, the DNA is TGTGCCAGCAGTTACTCGAGCGACAGGGGTTACAATGAGCAGTTCTTC.